This T cell receptor (beta chain) comes out of a study of T cell changes during pregnancy in multiple sclerosis. With 5 bases removed from V and 4 bases from J, the gap between germline ends came to 11 bases. Germline CDR1 SGHTA, CDR2 FQGNSA. This CDR3 is built from 13 residues. The method was immunoSEQ multiplex PCR; TCRdb's version includes in-frame clones alone and lacks a portion of them. This table has approximately 48,000 clones, 85% to 95% appearing once. The receptor was derived from a female donor with multiple sclerosis, enrolled in a pregnancy study. The chain links TRBV7-2 to TRBJ2-5; D may be TRBD1 (5 bases). Source: CD4+ T cells from peripheral blood mononuclear cells, taken in the second trimester of pregnancy. In nucleotides, the CDR3 is TGTGCCAGCAGCCAAACAAGGGGAGAGACCCAGTACTTC. Translated: CASSQTRGETQYF.